This T cell receptor (beta chain) was observed in a study of T cells after yellow fever vaccination. Trimming removed 6 bases at V and 8 bases at J, with 16 bases between. CDR3 size: 13 residues. Germline V lookup: CDR1 MRHNA, CDR2 SNTAGT. TCRdb re-derived calls from the 5' RACE reads in MiXCR, one entry per CDR3 protein. The table includes some 350,000 distinct CDR3 sequences, under 14% detected once. The chain has TRBV6-4 and TRBJ1-2; D is ambiguous. This specimen consisted of PBMCs, obtained on the day of the first yellow fever vaccination. The sequence was obtained from a man younger than 35 who received the YFV17D yellow fever vaccine. This CDR3 is CASRNTIIGGYTF. The CDR3 bases are TGTGCCAGCAGGAATACAATTATCGGAGGCTACACCTTC.